The entry below gives a single T cell receptor (beta chain) sequence along with its context. No antigen is known for it. The data are from a study of T cell responses to AZD1222 COVID-19 vaccine. Study-level points and caveats: Dominant at 160-218 and 743-854, vaccine-associated CD4 TCRs also spanned spike. Recipients of two AZD1222 doses showed rising Spike-specific TCR breadth and depth. Donors skewed white British and female; clonal diversity was possibly underestimated.

The CDR3 extends over 15 amino acids. V was clipped by 0 bases and J by 7 bases, with 12 bases between them. CDR1 and CDR2 from the germline V gene are SGHTA and FQGNSA. Method: immunoSEQ multiplex PCR; TCRdb's copy keeps in-frame clones and lacks some. This sample has 110,000 to 150,000 clones; 70% to 90% occur once, and the top ten carry 2.5% to 3%. This chain joins TRBV7-2 and TRBJ1-4; D is ambiguous. The receptor was derived from an adult in good health. The sequences come from peripheral blood, collected on day 0 of AZD1222 vaccination. The CDR3 DNA is TGTGCCAGCAGCTTAGCGAAGGGAATGGGTGAAAAACTGTTTTTT. It translates to CASSLAKGMGEKLFF.